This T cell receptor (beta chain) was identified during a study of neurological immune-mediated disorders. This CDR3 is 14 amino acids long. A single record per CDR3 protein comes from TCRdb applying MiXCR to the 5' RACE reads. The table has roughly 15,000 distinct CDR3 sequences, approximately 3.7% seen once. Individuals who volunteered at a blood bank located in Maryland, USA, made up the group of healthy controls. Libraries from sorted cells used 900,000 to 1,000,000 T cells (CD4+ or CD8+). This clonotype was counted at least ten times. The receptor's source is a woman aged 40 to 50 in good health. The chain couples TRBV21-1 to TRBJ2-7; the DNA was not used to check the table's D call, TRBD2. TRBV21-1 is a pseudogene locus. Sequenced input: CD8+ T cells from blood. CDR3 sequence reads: CASTPGHRDYEQYF. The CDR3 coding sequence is TGTGCCAGCACCCCGGGACACCGGGACTACGAGCAGTACTTC.